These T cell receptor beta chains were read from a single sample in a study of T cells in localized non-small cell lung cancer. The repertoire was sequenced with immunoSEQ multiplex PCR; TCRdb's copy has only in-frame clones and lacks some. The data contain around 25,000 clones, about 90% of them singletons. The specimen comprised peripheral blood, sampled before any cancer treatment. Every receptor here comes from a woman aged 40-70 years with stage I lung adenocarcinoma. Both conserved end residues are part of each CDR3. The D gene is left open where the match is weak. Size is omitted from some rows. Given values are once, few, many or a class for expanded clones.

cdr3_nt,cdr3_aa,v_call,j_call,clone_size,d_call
TGTGCCAGCAATATCAGGGGGGCGAGAGAGACCCAGTACTTC,CASNIRGARETQYF,TRBV2,TRBJ2-5,-,-
TGTGCCAGCAGTCGGGGCTACGAGCAGTACTTC,CASSRGYEQYF,TRBV11-2,TRBJ2-7,-,-
TGTGCCAGCTCATCGACTAGCGGGAGCACAGGGGGGGAGCAGTACTTC,CASSSTSGSTGGEQYF,TRBV18,TRBJ2-7,-,TRBD2
TGTGCCAGCAGCTTTTTGCGGTTCGGAAACACCATATATTTT,CASSFLRFGNTIYF,TRBV7-9,TRBJ1-3,once,-
TGTGCCAGCACGTCGAGACCATCTTACAATGAGCAGTTCTTC,CASTSRPSYNEQFF,TRBV6-1,TRBJ2-1,once,-
TGTGCCTGGAGTGTAGTAACAGGGAACCGCCGAAACACCATATATTTT,CAWSVVTGNRRNTIYF,TRBV30,TRBJ1-3,-,-
TGTGCCAGCAGCTTAGGGGACAGATACGAGCAGTACTTC,CASSLGDRYEQYF,TRBV5-4,TRBJ2-7,-,TRBD1
TGTGCCAGCAGTTACTCCGGGACCTGGGGGGGGACCCAGTACTTC,CASSYSGTWGGTQYF,TRBV6-5,TRBJ2-5,once,TRBD2
TGTGCCAGCAGCCGACAGGGCAGCAATGAGCAGTTCTTC,CASSRQGSNEQFF,TRBV11-3,TRBJ2-1,-,TRBD1
TGTGCCAGCTCAATCGACAGGGTGCAAACCGGGGAGCTGTTTTTT,CASSIDRVQTGELFF,TRBV18,TRBJ2-2,-,TRBD1
TGCAGTGCTCCCCATGGATATGAGCAGTTCTTC,CSAPHGYEQFF,TRBV20-1,TRBJ2-1,-,-
TGTGCCAGCAGCCGTCCGAATATGAGGTCAGAATACACGCTAGGCTATGGCTACACCTTC,CASSRPNMRSEYTLGYGYTF,TRBV21-1,TRBJ1-2,-,-
TGCGCCAGCAGCGGGGCAGGGCTCGGCAATGAGCAGTTCTTC,CASSGAGLGNEQFF,TRBV5-1,TRBJ2-1,-,-
TGTGCCAGCAGCTTTTATGGGGCACACAATGAGCAGTTCTTC,CASSFYGAHNEQFF,TRBV7-2,TRBJ2-1,-,-
TGTGCCAGCAGCTTAGTGTTCGGGGGCAAACAAGAGACCCAGTACTTC,CASSLVFGGKQETQYF,TRBV11-2,TRBJ2-5,-,-
TGTGCCAGCAGTCGCCGAGGGGGGGCTGGGGCCAACGTCCTGACTTTC,CASSRRGGAGANVLTF,TRBV6-6,TRBJ2-6,-,-
TGCGCCAGCAGCGCCGGAGCGGGGGCCTTGAACACTGAAGCTTTCTTT,CASSAGAGALNTEAFF,TRBV5-1,TRBJ1-1,-,-
TGTGCCAGCACCCAATCCGGGGCTTTAACTGAAGCTTTCTTT,CASTQSGALTEAFF,TRBV28,TRBJ1-1,once,-
TGCAGCGTTGAATGGGGCGGGGCGGAGACCCAGTACTTC,CSVEWGGAETQYF,TRBV29-1,TRBJ2-5,-,-
TGTGCCAGCAGCTCTGGACTTGACCTCTCCACAGATACGCAGTATTTT,CASSSGLDLSTDTQYF,TRBV7-9,TRBJ2-3,-,-
TGCGCCAGCAGCCCTGACGTCAATGAGCAGTTCTTC,CASSPDVNEQFF,TRBV5-1,TRBJ2-1,-,-
TGTGCCATCGGGAGGGGCAACACCGGGGAGCTGTTTTTT,CAIGRGNTGELFF,TRBV6-6,TRBJ2-2,-,TRBD2
TGTGCCAGCTCACCTGGACAGGGCGAAGAGACCCAGTACTTC,CASSPGQGEETQYF,TRBV18,TRBJ2-5,-,TRBD1
TGTGCCAGTAGTCCGTGGGACAGCCGAGCCAAAAACATTCAGTACTTC,CASSPWDSRAKNIQYF,TRBV19,TRBJ2-4,-,TRBD1
TGTGCCAGCAGTTTATGGGGTAGCGGGAGGATGAGCAATGAGCAGTTCTTC,CASSLWGSGRMSNEQFF,TRBV27,TRBJ2-1,-,TRBD2
TGCGCCAGCAGCCAAGCAAGGACTAGCGCCAACAATGAGCAGTTCTTC,CASSQARTSANNEQFF,TRBV4-1,TRBJ2-1,-,TRBD2
TGTGCCAGCAGTTATCATACAGGGAACACTGAAGCTTTCTTT,CASSYHTGNTEAFF,TRBV27,TRBJ1-1,-,-
TGTGCCAGCAGTGAATGGGTGACCCAGTACTTC,CASSEWVTQYF,TRBV2,TRBJ2-5,-,-
TGCGCCAGCAGCTCCCCCGGAGAGTTACTAGCCAAAAACATTCAGTACTTC,CASSSPGELLAKNIQYF,TRBV5-1,TRBJ2-4,-,-
TGTGCCAGCAGTCGGACAGGGGGCAGCGGGAGTTCCCATTACAATGAGCAGTTCTTC,CASSRTGGSGSSHYNEQFF,TRBV7-9,TRBJ2-1,-,TRBD1
TGTGCCAGCTCACCAGGGGCCCAAGAGACCCAGTACTTC,CASSPGAQETQYF,TRBV18,TRBJ2-5,-,-
TGTGCCAGCAGAACTTCGAGGGACAGCCCCTACGAGCAGTACTTC,CASRTSRDSPYEQYF,TRBV6-1,TRBJ2-7,once,TRBD1
TGTGCCAGCAGTTTAGGCGGGCCGGGGTCCTACGAGCAGTACTTC,CASSLGGPGSYEQYF,TRBV27,TRBJ2-7,-,-
TGCGCCAGCAGTGAGTCTAACAGGGGTAGAAACACCGGGGAGCTGTTTTTT,CASSESNRGRNTGELFF,TRBV10-1,TRBJ2-2,-,TRBD1
TGTGCCAGCAGCCGATCGGCGGCCTTCGACGAGCAGTACTTC,CASSRSAAFDEQYF,TRBV5-6,TRBJ2-7,-,-
TGTGCCAGCAGCCCTTCGCCGGATTCACCCCTCCACTTT,CASSPSPDSPLHF,TRBV7-7,TRBJ1-6,-,-
TGTGCCACCAGGAACCGGGGGAACTCTGGAAACACCATATATTTT,CATRNRGNSGNTIYF,TRBV19,TRBJ1-3,once,-
TGTGCCAGCAGCCAAGATAGCGGGAGCTCCTACAATGAGCAGTTCTTC,CASSQDSGSSYNEQFF,TRBV14,TRBJ2-1,few,TRBD2
TGTGCCAGCAGCTGGGGAGCGGGGTCTAGGGAGCAGTTCTTC,CASSWGAGSREQFF,TRBV7-3,TRBJ2-1,-,TRBD2
TGTGCCAGCAGTAGCGAACAGCCCCAGCATTTT,CASSSEQPQHF,TRBV6-6,TRBJ1-5,-,-
TGTGCCAGCAGCCTAGCGGGAGAGACTCCCAATGAGCAGTTCTTC,CASSLAGETPNEQFF,TRBV7-6,TRBJ2-1,-,TRBD2
TGTGCCAGCAGCATAACAGGGGCCTTAGGTGTAGAGACCCAGTACTTC,CASSITGALGVETQYF,TRBV7-7,TRBJ2-5,-,TRBD1
TGTGCCAGTAAGGAGACTAGCGGGTACGGTGAGCAGTTCTTC,CASKETSGYGEQFF,TRBV19,TRBJ2-1,-,TRBD2
TGTGCCAGCAGCCCCGGGGACAACTACGAGCAGTACTTC,CASSPGDNYEQYF,TRBV11-3,TRBJ2-7,-,-
TGTGCCATCAGTGGCACAGGGCCAAGCTCTGGGGCCAACGTCCTGACTTTC,CAISGTGPSSGANVLTF,TRBV10-3,TRBJ2-6,-,-